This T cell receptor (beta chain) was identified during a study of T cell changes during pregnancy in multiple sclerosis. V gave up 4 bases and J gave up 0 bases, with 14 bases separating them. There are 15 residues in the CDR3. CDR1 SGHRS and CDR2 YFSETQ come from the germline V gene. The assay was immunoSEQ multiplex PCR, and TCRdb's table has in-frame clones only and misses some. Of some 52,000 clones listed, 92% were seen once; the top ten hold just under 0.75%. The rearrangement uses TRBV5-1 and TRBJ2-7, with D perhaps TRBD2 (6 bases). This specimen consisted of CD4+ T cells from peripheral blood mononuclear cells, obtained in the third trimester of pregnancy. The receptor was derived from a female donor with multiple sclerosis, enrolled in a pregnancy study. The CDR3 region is CASSRQPGLSYEQYF. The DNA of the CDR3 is TGCGCCAGCAGCCGTCAACCGGGACTCTCCTACGAGCAGTACTTC.